The entry that follows covers one T cell receptor beta chain sequence. Germline lookup yields CDR1 SQVTM and CDR2 ANQGSEA. The CDR3 is 19 residues long. Trimming removed 3 bases from V and 2 bases from J; junction bases left unmatched: 20. Researchers took RNA transcripts and amplified the TCR beta CDR3 regions from them. First-round RT-PCR of the TCR CDR3 relied on the HTBI primer set. TCRdb analysed the multiplex PCR reads with MiXCR anew, one entry per CDR3 protein. The sample has about 690,000 distinct CDR3 sequences; approximately 15% are singletons. This sample stems from a study of T cells in Graves' hyperthyroidism and ophthalmopathy.

What was sequenced was blood. The rearrangement uses TRBV29-1 and TRBJ2-5; 8 bases align to TRBD2. The source is a man over 45 with Graves' hyperthyroidism. The CDR3 region is CSVEPILIDGRAPQETQYF. Written as DNA, the CDR3 is TGCAGCGTTGAGCCGATCCTGATAGACGGGAGGGCCCCTCAAGAGACCCAGTACTTC. Using reference TRBV29-1 and TRBJ2-5 for the parts outside the CDR3, the full variable domain is SAVISQKPSRDICQRGTSLTIQCQVDSQVTMMFWYRQQPGQSLTLIATANQGSEATYESGFVIDKFPISRPNLTFSTLTVSNMSPEDSSIYLCSVEPILIDGRAPQETQYFGPGTRLLVL.